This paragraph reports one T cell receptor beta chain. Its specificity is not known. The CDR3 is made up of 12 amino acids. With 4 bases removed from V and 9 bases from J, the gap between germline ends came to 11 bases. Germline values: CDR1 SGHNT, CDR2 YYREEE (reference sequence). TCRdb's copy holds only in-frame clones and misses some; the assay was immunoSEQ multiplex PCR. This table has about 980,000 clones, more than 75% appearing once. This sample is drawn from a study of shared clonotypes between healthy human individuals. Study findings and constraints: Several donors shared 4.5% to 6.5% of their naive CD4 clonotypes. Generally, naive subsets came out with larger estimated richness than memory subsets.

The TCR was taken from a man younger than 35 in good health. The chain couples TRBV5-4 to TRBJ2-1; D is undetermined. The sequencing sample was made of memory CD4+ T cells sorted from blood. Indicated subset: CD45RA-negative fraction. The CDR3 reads CASSPSESEQFF. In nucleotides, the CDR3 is TGTGCCAGCAGCCCCAGTGAGAGTGAGCAGTTCTTC.